The T cell receptor (beta chain) under discussion was sequenced for a study of shared clonotypes between healthy human individuals. Overall study results and limits: Of the naive CD4 clonotypes, around 4.7% were shared across several donors. Investigators expected sequencing depth to affect clonotype sharing among donors.

Using immunoSEQ multiplex PCR, the repertoire was profiled, and TCRdb retains in-frame clones only, with some absent. This sample has about 1 million clones, with about 70% found just once. The CDR3 extends over 15 amino acids. With 0 bases clipped from V and 4 bases from J, the junction kept 4 bases outside the gene matches. Germline CDR1 is GTSNPN and CDR2 is SVGIG (reference sequence). The donor cohort consisted entirely of Caucasian adults residing in Nashville, Tennessee. In the case of this clone: Its specificity is not known. The CDR3 does not close with the conserved phenylalanine or tryptophan, likely indicating a read error.

The V gene is TRBV30, the J gene TRBJ2-2; 8 nucleotides match TRBD2. The receptor was isolated from a man aged 18 to 30 in good health. The material sequenced was memory CD4+ T cells sorted from blood. Stated subset: CD45RA-negative fraction. The CDR3 here is CAWSVREGFTGELFL. CDR3 DNA sequence: TGTGCCTGGAGTGTACGGGAGGGGTTCACCGGGGAGCTGTTTCTT.